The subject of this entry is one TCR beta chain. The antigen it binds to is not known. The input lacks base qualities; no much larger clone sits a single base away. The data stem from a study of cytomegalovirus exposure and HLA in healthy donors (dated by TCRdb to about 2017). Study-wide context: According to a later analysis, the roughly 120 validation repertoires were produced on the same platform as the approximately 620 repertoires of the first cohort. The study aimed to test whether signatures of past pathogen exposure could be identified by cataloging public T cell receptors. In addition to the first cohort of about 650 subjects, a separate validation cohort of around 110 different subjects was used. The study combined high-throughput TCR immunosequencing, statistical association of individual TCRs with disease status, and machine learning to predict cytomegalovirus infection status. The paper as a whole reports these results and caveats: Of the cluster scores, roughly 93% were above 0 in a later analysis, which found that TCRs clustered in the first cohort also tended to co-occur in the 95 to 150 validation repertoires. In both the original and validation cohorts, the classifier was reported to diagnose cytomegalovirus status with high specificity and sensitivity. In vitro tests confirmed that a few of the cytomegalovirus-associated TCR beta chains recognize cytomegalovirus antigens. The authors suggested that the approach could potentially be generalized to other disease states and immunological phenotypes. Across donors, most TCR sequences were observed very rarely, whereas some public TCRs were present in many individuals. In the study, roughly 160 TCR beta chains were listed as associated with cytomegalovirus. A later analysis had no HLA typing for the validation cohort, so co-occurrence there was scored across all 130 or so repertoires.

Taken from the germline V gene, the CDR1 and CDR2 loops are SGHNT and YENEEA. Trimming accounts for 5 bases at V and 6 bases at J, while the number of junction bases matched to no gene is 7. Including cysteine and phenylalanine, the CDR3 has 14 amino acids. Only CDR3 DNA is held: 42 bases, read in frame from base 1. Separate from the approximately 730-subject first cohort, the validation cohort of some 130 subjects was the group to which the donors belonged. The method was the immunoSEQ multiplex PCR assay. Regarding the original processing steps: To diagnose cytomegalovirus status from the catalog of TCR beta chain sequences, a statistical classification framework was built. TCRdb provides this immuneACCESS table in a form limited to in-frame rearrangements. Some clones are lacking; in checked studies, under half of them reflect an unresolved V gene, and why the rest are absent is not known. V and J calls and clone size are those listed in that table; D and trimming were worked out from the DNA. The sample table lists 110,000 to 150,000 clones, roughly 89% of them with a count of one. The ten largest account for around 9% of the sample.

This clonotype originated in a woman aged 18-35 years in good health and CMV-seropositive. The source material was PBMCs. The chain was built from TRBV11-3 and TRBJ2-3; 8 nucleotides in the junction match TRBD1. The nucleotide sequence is TGTGCCAGCAGCCGCGGACAGGGAGGCGATACGCAGTATTTT. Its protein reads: CASSRGQGGDTQYF. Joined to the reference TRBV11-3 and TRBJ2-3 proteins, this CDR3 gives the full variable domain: EAGVVQSPRYKIIEKKQPVAFWCNPISGHNTLYWYLQNLGQGPELLIRYENEEAVDDSQLPKDRFSAERLKGVDSTLKIQPAELGDSAVYLCASSRGQGGDTQYFGPGTRLTVL.